This T cell receptor (beta chain) was sequenced for a study of cytomegalovirus exposure and HLA in healthy donors. The V gene's germline CDR1 is MNHEY and CDR2 SMNVEV (reference sequence). The CDR3 is 14 amino acids. PCR amplification relied on 60 Vbeta primers (plus 13 Jbeta primers). In the source study's methods: An analysis that came later counted tens of millions of unique TCR beta chains, approximately 10 million shared. TCRdb's table, derived via immunoSEQ multiplex PCR, lists solely in-frame clones and lacks some. V and J calls and clone size are copied from that table; D and trimming were computed from the DNA. The profile shows some 150,000 clones, roughly 84% of them singletons. Worth noting for this clone: Its antigen is still unknown.

General study findings and limits: Donor immune exposure was known only as CMV serostatus. Trimming of TCR beta V- and J-genes showed a link, identified in a later analysis, to a missense DCLRE1C variant.

The gene calls are TRBV27 and TRBJ2-5, with TRBD2 as a possible D gene (5 bases). The J call is in doubt because the DNA end fits TRBJ2-7 better. What was sequenced was PBMCs. The sequence was obtained from a male donor in good health and CMV-seronegative. The CDR3 loop reads CASSFRPEGSEQYF. Written as DNA, the CDR3 is TGTGCCAGCAGTTTTAGGCCCGAGGGTTCCGAGCAGTACTTC.